This T cell receptor (beta chain) comes out of a study of blood T cell repertoires in COVID-19 (dated by TCRdb to 2018 to 2020). Context from the whole study: Samples covering the acute and convalescent phases of COVID-19 were provided by collaborators in the United States, Italy and Spain. Where available, HLA class I and class II types were obtained from metadata supplied by the sample provider rather than from assay-based typing. The repertoires were released in a freely available public database meant as a resource for research on the immune response to SARS-CoV-2. Subjects who had been exposed to COVID-19, were actively infected with it, or had recovered from it provided the deeply sampled blood TCRbeta repertoires that made up the dataset. The prospective study material was composed of cDNA or gDNA derived from T cells, B-cell-depleted T cells, or PBMCs. Samples came from the ongoing ImmuneRACE study (first 160 participants) plus 1,254 subjects from 6 global collaborators. Nearly every sample came with metadata listing a de-identified subject ID, COVID-19 status, age in years and sex.

Of note for this clone: Its binding antigen is unknown. No much larger clone is present one base from it, and per-base qualities are unavailable.

The CDR3 spans 13 residues, from the cysteine through the phenylalanine. The only DNA kept is the CDR3, 39 bases in frame from the first base. V sheds 4 bases and J sheds 5 bases, leaving 11 bases between their ends. Taken from the germline V gene, the CDR1 and CDR2 loops are MGHRA and YSYEKL. Broader findings and caveats from the paper: The amount of clinical and demographic metadata varied by source and participant and was provided uncurated.

TCRbeta CDR3 regions were amplified from genomic DNA using the immunoSEQ Assay, a bias-controlled multiplex PCR. In the original analysis: The number of nucleated cells in each sample was estimated from the amplification of reference gene primers within the assay. Sequence reads were collapsed and filtered to measure the absolute abundance of every unique TCRbeta CDR3 rearrangement. For each sample, productive Simpson clonality was calculated as the square root of Simpson's diversity index across productive rearrangements. Entries here come from immuneACCESS through TCRdb and include only in-frame sequences with V and J called. Some clones fail to appear in such tables; in the studies checked, an unresolved V gene covers under half of the shortfall, and the cause of the remainder is unknown. Clone size and V and J calls were adopted from that table, with D and trimming inferred from the DNA. This sample is represented by more than 85,000 clones; approximately 92% of them were singletons. The ten largest clones capture roughly 4.3% of the sample.

The collaborating institutions used their own protocols to collect whole blood in K2EDTA tubes. For TCRbeta analysis, collaborator samples were shipped as frozen whole blood, as isolated PBMCs, or as DNA extracted from either sample type. The V and J segments used are TRBV4-1 and TRBJ1-2; no D gene is confidently identified. The receptor was derived from a man aged 18 to 30 with acute or convalescent COVID-19. Sequenced sample: peripheral blood. The DNA reads TGCGCCAGCAGCCTTTGGGAGGGATATGGCTACACCTTC. Its amino acids are CASSLWEGYGYTF.